This TCR beta chain was found in a study of early stage breast cancer tumors. Turning to the study itself: Of some 17 invasive breast tumors, fewer than 13 were hormone receptor-positive, HER2-negative. Study-level results: Comparing each tissue with blood distinguished tumor from normal in about 90% of the 16 patients.

The CDR3 is made up of 16 amino acids. J lost 5 bases, V lost 2 bases, and 1 base had no gene match. Germline V gene data show CDR1 as LGHNA and CDR2 as YSLEER. A single count supports this clone. The antigen is not known. Blood replicates held 0.5 ug DNA, tumor or normal breast approximately 1.5 ug, two each. Profiling relied on immunoSEQ multiplex PCR, and the TCRdb table lists in-frame clones only, not all of them. The sample consists of about 34,000 clones, roughly 77% of them appearing once. Tumor samples used roughly 20-50 mg of diced tissue. Sequenced material: breast tumor tissue. The J gene is TRBJ2-2, the V gene TRBV4-3; 14 nucleotides align to TRBD2. The clonotype was recovered from a person aged 25 to 39 with breast cancer. Written as DNA, the CDR3 is TGCGCCAGCAGCCAACGGACTAGCGGGAGGACCGGGGAGCTGTTTTTT. As protein: CASSQRTSGRTGELFF.